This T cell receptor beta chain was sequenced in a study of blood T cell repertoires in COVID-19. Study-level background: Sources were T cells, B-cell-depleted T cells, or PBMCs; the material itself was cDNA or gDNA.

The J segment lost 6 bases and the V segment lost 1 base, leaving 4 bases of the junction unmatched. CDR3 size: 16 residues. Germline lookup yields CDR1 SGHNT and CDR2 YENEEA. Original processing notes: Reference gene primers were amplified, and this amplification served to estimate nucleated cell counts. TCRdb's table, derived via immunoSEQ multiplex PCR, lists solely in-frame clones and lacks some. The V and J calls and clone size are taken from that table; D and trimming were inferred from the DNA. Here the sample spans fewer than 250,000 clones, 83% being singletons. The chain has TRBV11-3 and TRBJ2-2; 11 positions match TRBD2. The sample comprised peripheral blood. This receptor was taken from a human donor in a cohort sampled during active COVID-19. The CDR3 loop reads CASSLGLAGGAGELFF. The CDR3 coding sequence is TGTGCCAGCAGCTTAGGTCTAGCGGGAGGCGCCGGGGAGCTGTTTTTT.